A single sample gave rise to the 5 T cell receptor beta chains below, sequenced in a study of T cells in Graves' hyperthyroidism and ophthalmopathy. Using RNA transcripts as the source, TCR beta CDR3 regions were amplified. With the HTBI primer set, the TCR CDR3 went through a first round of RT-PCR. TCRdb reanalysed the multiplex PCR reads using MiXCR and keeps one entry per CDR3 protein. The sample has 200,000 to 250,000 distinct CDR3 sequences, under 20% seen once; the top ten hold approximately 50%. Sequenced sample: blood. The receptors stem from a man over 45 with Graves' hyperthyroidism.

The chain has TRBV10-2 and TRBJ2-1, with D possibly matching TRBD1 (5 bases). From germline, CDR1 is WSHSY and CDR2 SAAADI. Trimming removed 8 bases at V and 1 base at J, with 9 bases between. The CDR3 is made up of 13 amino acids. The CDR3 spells CASATGSYNEQFF. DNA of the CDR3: TGCGCCAGCGCTACAGGATCCTACAATGAGCAGTTCTTC.

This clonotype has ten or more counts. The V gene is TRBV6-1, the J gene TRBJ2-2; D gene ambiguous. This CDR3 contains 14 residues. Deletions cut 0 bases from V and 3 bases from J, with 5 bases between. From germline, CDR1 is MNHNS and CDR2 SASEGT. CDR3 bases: TGTGCCAGCAGTGAAGCCTGGCACACCGGGGAGCTGTTTTTT. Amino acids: CASSEAWHTGELFF.

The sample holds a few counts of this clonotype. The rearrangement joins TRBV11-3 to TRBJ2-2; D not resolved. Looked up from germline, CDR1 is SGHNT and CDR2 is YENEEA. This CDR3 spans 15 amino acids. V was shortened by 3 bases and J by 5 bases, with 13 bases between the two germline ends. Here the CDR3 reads CASSLSVAETGELFF. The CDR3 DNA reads TGTGCCAGCAGCTTGTCCGTGGCGGAGACCGGGGAGCTGTTTTTT.

CDR3 nucleotides: TGTGCCAGCAGCCCCTGGGGCGGAGGGTACACCTTC. Residues: CASSPWGGGYTF. The J gene is TRBJ1-2, the V gene TRBV5-6; a possible D gene is TRBD1 (5 bases). The CDR3 extends over 12 amino acids. From germline, CDR1 is SGHDT and CDR2 YYEEEE. The V and J ends lost 4 bases and 11 bases respectively, with 15 bases between them.

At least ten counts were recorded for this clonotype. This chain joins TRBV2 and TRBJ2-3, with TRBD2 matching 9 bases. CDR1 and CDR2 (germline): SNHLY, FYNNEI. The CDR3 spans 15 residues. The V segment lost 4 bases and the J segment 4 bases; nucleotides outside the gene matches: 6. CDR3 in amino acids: CASSGLAGYPDTQYF. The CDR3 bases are TGTGCCAGCAGTGGCCTAGCGGGATATCCAGATACGCAGTATTTT.